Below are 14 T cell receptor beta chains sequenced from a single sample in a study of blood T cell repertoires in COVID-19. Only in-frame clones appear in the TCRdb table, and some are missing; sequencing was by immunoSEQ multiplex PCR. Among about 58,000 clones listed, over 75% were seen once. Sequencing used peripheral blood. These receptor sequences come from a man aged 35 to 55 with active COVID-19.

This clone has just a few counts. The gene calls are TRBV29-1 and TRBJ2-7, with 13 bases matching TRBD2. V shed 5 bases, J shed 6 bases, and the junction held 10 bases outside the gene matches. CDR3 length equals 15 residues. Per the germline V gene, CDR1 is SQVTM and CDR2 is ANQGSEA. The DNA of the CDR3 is TGCAGCGTTTCCGGACTAGCGGGAGTTATCTCCGAGCAGTACTTC. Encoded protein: CSVSGLAGVISEQYF.

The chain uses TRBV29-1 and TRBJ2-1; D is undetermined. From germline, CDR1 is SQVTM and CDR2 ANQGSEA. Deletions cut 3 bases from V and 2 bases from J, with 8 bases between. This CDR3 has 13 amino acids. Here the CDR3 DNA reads TGCAGCGTTGAGCGACGGGCCTACAATGAGCAGTTCTTC. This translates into CSVERRAYNEQFF.

The CDR3 coding sequence is TGTGCCAGCAGCTCCGGACTAGCGGGAGGGCAGGATGAGCAGTTCTTC. Translating it yields CASSSGLAGGQDEQFF. The chain has TRBV11-3 and TRBJ2-1, with 15 bases aligning to TRBD2. This CDR3 is built from 16 residues. The J segment lost 8 bases and the V segment lost 4 bases, leaving 6 bases of the junction unmatched. Germline CDR1 and CDR2: SGHNT and YENEEA. The whole variable domain, filled in from reference TRBV11-3 and TRBJ2-1, reads EAGVVQSPRYKIIEKKQPVAFWCNPISGHNTLYWYLQNLGQGPELLIRYENEEAVDDSQLPKDRFSAERLKGVDSTLKIQPAELGDSAVYLCASSSGLAGGQDEQFFGPGTRLTVL.

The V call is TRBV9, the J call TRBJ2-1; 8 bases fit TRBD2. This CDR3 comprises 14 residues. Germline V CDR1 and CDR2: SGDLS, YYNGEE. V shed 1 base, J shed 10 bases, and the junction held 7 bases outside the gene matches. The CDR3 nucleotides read TGTGCCAGCAGCGTAAGGAGCGGGAGCAGGGAGCAGTTCTTC. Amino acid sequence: CASSVRSGSREQFF.

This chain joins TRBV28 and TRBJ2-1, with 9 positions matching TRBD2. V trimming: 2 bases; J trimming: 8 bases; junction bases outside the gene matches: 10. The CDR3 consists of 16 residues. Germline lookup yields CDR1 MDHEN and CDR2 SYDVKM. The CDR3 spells CASSLMTSGGGHEQFF. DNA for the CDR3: TGTGCCAGCAGTTTAATGACTAGCGGTGGGGGCCATGAGCAGTTCTTC.

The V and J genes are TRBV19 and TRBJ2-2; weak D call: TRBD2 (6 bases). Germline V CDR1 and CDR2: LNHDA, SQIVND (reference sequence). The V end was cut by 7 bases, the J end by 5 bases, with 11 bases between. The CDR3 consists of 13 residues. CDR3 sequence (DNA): TGTGCCAGTACCGGGAGCTGGACCGGGGAGCTGTTTTTT. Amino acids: CASTGSWTGELFF. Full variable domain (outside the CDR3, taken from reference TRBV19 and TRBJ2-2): DGGITQSPKYLFRKEGQNVTLSCEQNLNHDAMYWYRQDPGQGLRLIYYSQIVNDFQKGDIAEGYSVSREKKESFPLTVTSAQKNPTAFYLCASTGSWTGELFFGEGSRLTVL.

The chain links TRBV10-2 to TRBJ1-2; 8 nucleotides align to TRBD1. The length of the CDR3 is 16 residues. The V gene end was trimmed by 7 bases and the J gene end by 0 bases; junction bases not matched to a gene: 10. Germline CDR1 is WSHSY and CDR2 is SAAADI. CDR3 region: CASMGAGGRPNYGYTF. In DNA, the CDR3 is TGCGCCAGCATGGGGGCAGGGGGCCGTCCTAACTATGGCTACACCTTC.

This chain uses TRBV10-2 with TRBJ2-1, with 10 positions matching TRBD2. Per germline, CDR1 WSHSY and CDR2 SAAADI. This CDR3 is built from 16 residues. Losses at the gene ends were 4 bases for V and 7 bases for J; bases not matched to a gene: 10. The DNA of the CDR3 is TGCGCCAGCAGTGTGTCGGGGTCTAGCGGGAGTAATGAGCAGTTCTTC. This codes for CASSVSGSSGSNEQFF.

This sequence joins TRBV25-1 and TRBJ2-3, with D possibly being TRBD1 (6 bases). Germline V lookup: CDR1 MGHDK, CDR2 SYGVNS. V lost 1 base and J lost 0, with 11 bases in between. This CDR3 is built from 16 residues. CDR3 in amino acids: CASSEWTEPSTDTQYF. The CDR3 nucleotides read TGTGCCAGCAGTGAATGGACAGAGCCTAGCACAGATACGCAGTATTTT.

The CDR3 bases are TGCGCCAGCAGCGTGACTAGCGGAGCGACCGGGGAGCTGTTTTTT. It specifies CASSVTSGATGELFF. The chain is built from TRBV5-1 and TRBJ2-2; the match to TRBD2 covers 9 bases. V shed 4 bases, J shed 5 bases, and the junction held 6 bases outside the gene matches. The CDR3 sequence is 15 residues long. Looked up from germline, CDR1 is SGHRS and CDR2 is YFSETQ.

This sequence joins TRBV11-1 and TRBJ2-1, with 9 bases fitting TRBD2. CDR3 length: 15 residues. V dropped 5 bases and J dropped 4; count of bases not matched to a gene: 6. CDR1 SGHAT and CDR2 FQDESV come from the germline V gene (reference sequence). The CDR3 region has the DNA TGTGCCAGCAGCCGAAGACTAGCGGAATACAATGAGCAGTTCTTC. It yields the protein CASSRRLAEYNEQFF.

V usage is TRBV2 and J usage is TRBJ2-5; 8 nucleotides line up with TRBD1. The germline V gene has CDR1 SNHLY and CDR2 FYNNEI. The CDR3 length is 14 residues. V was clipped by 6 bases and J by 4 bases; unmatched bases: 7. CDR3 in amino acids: CASSRTGWLETQYF. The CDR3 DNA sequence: TGTGCCAGCAGCCGGACAGGGTGGCTAGAGACCCAGTACTTC.

The CDR3 loop is CASSKGQGEDEQYF. The CDR3 DNA reads TGTGCCAGCAGCAAAGGTCAGGGGGAAGACGAGCAGTACTTC. V is TRBV21-1 and J is TRBJ2-7; the D call TRBD1 from the table was never checked on the DNA. TRBV21-1 represents a pseudogene. This CDR3 is built from 14 residues.

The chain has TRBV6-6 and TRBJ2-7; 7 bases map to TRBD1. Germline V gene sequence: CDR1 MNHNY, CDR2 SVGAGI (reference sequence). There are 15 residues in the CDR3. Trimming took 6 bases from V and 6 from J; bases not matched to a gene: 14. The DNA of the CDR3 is TGTGCCAGCAGAAAACAGGGGATGGGCACCGGCGAGCAGTACTTC. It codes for CASRKQGMGTGEQYF.